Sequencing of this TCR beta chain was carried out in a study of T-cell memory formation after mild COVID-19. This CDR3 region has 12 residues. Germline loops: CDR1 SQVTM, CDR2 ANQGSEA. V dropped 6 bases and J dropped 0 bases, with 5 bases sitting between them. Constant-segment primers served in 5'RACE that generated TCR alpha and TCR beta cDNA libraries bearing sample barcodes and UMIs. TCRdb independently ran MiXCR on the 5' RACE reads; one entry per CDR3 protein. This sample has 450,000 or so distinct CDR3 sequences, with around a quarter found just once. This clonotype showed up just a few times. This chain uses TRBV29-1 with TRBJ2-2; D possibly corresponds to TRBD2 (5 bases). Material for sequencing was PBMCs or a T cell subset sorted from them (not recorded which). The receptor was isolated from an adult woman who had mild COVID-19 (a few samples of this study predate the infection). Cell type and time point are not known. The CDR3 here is CSVGANTGELFF. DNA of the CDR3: TGCAGCGTCGGGGCGAACACCGGGGAGCTGTTTTTT.